A selection of T cell receptor beta chains follows, all from one sample in a study of beta chain features in type 1 diabetes. Method: immunoSEQ multiplex PCR; TCRdb's copy keeps in-frame clones and lacks some. The data show 200,000 to 300,000 clones, with 11% seen just once and over 0.015% held by the top ten. Sequenced sample: naive CD4+ T cells from blood. The receptors were gathered from a man aged 30 to 39 with type 1 diabetes. Each CDR3 is given with its conserved first and last residue. A D gene is named only where the DNA matches it firmly. A row's size may be missing; if present it is once, few, many or a size class.

J gene: TRBJ1-1
V gene: TRBV5-4
clone size: NA
D gene: NA
CDR3 protein: CASSPQGRNTEAFF
CDR3 DNA: TGTGCCAGCAGCCCCCAGGGGCGGAACACTGAAGCTTTCTTT

J gene: TRBJ2-3
V gene: TRBV5-1
clone size: NA
D gene: TRBD2
CDR3 protein: CASSLGVGGGAFRTDTQYF
CDR3 DNA: TGCGCCAGCAGCTTGGGGGTAGGCGGGGGGGCCTTCCGGACAGATACGCAGTATTTT

J gene: TRBJ1-1
V gene: TRBV23-1
clone size: few
D gene: NA
CDR3 protein: CASDSGLGTEAFF
CDR3 DNA: TGCGCCAGCGACTCGGGGTTGGGCACTGAAGCTTTCTTT

J gene: TRBJ2-2
V gene: TRBV9
clone size: few
D gene: NA
CDR3 protein: CASSATGYGELFF
CDR3 DNA: TGTGCCAGCAGCGCCACAGGTTATGGGGAGCTGTTTTTT

J gene: TRBJ2-5
V gene: TRBV30
clone size: few
D gene: NA
CDR3 protein: CAWSPAQGQETQYF
CDR3 DNA: TGTGCCTGGAGTCCAGCACAGGGCCAAGAGACCCAGTACTTC

J gene: TRBJ1-1
V gene: TRBV5-1
clone size: NA
D gene: NA
CDR3 protein: CASSLAPGANTEAFF
CDR3 DNA: TGCGCCAGCAGCTTGGCCCCAGGGGCGAACACTGAAGCTTTCTTT

J gene: TRBJ2-3
V gene: TRBV2
clone size: few
D gene: NA
CDR3 protein: CASRERTAVGDTQYF
CDR3 DNA: TGTGCCAGCAGGGAGCGGACTGCCGTCGGGGATACGCAGTATTTT

J gene: TRBJ2-5
V gene: TRBV7-9
clone size: NA
D gene: TRBD1
CDR3 protein: CASSLTGGFWGTQYF
CDR3 DNA: TGTGCCAGCAGCTTGACAGGGGGCTTCTGGGGGACCCAGTACTTC

J gene: TRBJ1-5
V gene: TRBV19
clone size: NA
D gene: TRBD1
CDR3 protein: CASRRDSLNQPQHF
CDR3 DNA: TGTGCCAGTCGCCGGGACAGCCTCAATCAGCCCCAGCATTTT

J gene: TRBJ2-5
V gene: TRBV30
clone size: NA
D gene: NA
CDR3 protein: CAWSPIPLGETQYF
CDR3 DNA: TGTGCCTGGAGTCCTATTCCCCTAGGAGAGACCCAGTACTTC

J gene: TRBJ2-7
V gene: TRBV5-6
clone size: NA
D gene: TRBD1
CDR3 protein: CASSWPDRGHEQYF
CDR3 DNA: TGTGCCAGCAGCTGGCCGGACAGGGGACACGAGCAGTACTTC

J gene: TRBJ2-5
V gene: TRBV9
clone size: NA
D gene: NA
CDR3 protein: CASARDTGPKDAQYF
CDR3 DNA: TGTGCCAGCGCACGAGACACTGGGCCTAAGGATGCCCAGTACTTC

J gene: TRBJ2-7
V gene: TRBV10-3
clone size: NA
D gene: TRBD1
CDR3 protein: CAISWDRAYEQYF
CDR3 DNA: TGTGCCATCAGTTGGGACAGGGCCTACGAGCAGTACTTC

J gene: TRBJ2-7
V gene: TRBV28
clone size: NA
D gene: NA
CDR3 protein: CASSVTGYEQYF
CDR3 DNA: TGTGCCAGCAGTGTAACAGGCTACGAGCAGTACTTC

J gene: TRBJ1-1
V gene: TRBV18
clone size: few
D gene: NA
CDR3 protein: CASSPSGAEAFF
CDR3 DNA: TGTGCCAGCTCACCTTCCGGGGCTGAAGCTTTCTTT

J gene: TRBJ2-3
V gene: TRBV7-2
clone size: few
D gene: NA
CDR3 protein: CASSRGQLPDTQYF
CDR3 DNA: TGTGCCAGCAGCCGCGGACAGCTCCCAGATACGCAGTATTTT

J gene: TRBJ2-7
V gene: TRBV18
clone size: few
D gene: TRBD1
CDR3 protein: CASSPGQVSYEQYF
CDR3 DNA: TGTGCCAGCTCTCCCGGACAGGTCTCCTACGAGCAGTACTTC

J gene: TRBJ1-2
V gene: TRBV18
clone size: few
D gene: TRBD1
CDR3 protein: CASSPSGQGEGYGYTF
CDR3 DNA: TGTGCCAGCTCACCGTCCGGACAGGGGGAAGGTTATGGCTACACCTTC

J gene: TRBJ1-2
V gene: TRBV7-9
clone size: few
D gene: NA
CDR3 protein: CASSQVQLDYGYTF
CDR3 DNA: TGTGCCAGCAGCCAGGTCCAGCTTGACTATGGCTACACCTTC

J gene: TRBJ1-1
V gene: TRBV7-3
clone size: few
D gene: TRBD1
CDR3 protein: CASSPGTANTEAFF
CDR3 DNA: TGTGCCAGCAGCCCCGGGACAGCGAACACTGAAGCTTTCTTT

J gene: TRBJ1-4
V gene: TRBV5-1
clone size: few
D gene: TRBD1
CDR3 protein: CASSTQGAANEKLFF
CDR3 DNA: TGCGCCAGCAGCACACAGGGGGCGGCTAATGAAAAACTGTTTTTT

J gene: TRBJ1-1
V gene: TRBV25-1
clone size: few
D gene: NA
CDR3 protein: CASTPQGNTEAFF
CDR3 DNA: TGTGCCAGTACCCCACAGGGGAACACTGAAGCTTTCTTT

J gene: TRBJ2-4
V gene: TRBV18
clone size: NA
D gene: NA
CDR3 protein: CASSGGLAKNIQYF
CDR3 DNA: TGTGCCAGCTCAGGAGGGCTAGCCAAAAACATTCAGTACTTC

J gene: TRBJ1-4
V gene: TRBV9
clone size: few
D gene: NA
CDR3 protein: CASSGPARRPEKLFF
CDR3 DNA: TGTGCCAGCAGCGGTCCAGCGAGGAGACCTGAAAAACTGTTTTTT

J gene: TRBJ2-5
V gene: TRBV15
clone size: NA
D gene: TRBD1
CDR3 protein: CATSRGVGTGSIETQYF
CDR3 DNA: TGTGCCACCAGCAGAGGTGTGGGGACAGGGTCGATCGAGACCCAGTACTTC

J gene: TRBJ2-1
V gene: TRBV5-6
clone size: few
D gene: TRBD2
CDR3 protein: CASSTRTSGDLNEQFF
CDR3 DNA: TGTGCCAGCAGCACTCGGACTAGCGGGGATCTCAATGAGCAGTTCTTC

J gene: TRBJ2-1
V gene: TRBV9
clone size: NA
D gene: NA
CDR3 protein: CASSIQGDEQFF
CDR3 DNA: TGTGCCAGCAGTATCCAGGGTGATGAGCAGTTCTTC

J gene: TRBJ2-5
V gene: TRBV28
clone size: NA
D gene: NA
CDR3 protein: CASSLIQGRETQYF
CDR3 DNA: TGTGCCAGCAGTTTAATACAGGGTCGGGAGACCCAGTACTTC

J gene: TRBJ2-1
V gene: TRBV11-3
clone size: NA
D gene: TRBD2
CDR3 protein: CASSPGRGLGHSYNEQFF
CDR3 DNA: TGTGCCAGCAGCCCGGGCCGGGGACTAGGGCACTCCTACAATGAGCAGTTCTTC

J gene: TRBJ2-5
V gene: TRBV28
clone size: NA
D gene: TRBD2
CDR3 protein: CASSWGTSVEETQYF
CDR3 DNA: TGTGCCAGCAGTTGGGGGACTAGCGTTGAAGAGACCCAGTACTTC

J gene: TRBJ2-4
V gene: TRBV9
clone size: NA
D gene: NA
CDR3 protein: CASSPQQAPENIQYF
CDR3 DNA: TGTGCCAGCAGCCCTCAACAGGCACCCGAAAACATTCAGTACTTC

J gene: TRBJ2-7
V gene: TRBV23-1
clone size: few
D gene: NA
CDR3 protein: CASSRSAYQPLEQYF
CDR3 DNA: TGCGCCAGCAGTCGATCGGCTTATCAACCCCTCGAGCAGTACTTC